This T cell receptor beta chain was retrieved from a study of CD8+ T cells in alopecia areata. Study context: Treated patients were given oral tofacitinib, which was dosed at 5 to 10 mg twice daily. Once tofacitinib had been taken for 6 to 18 months, 6 months off drug followed.

This clone turned up a few times. What it binds is not known. Compared with germline, one end of the junction differs, possibly owing to a read error. Regarding treatment: oral pan-JAK inhibitor, 5-10 mg twice daily. Study-level results: While tofacitinib was given, many expanded lesional clones persisted in scalp and blood. Among the top 100, expanded CD8+ clones were significantly decreased by tofacitinib, as was scalp clonality.

In each case, RNA was isolated and then reverse transcribed into cDNA as the sequencing template. Some clones are missing from TCRdb's copy, which holds only in-frame ones; the method was immunoSEQ multiplex PCR. This sample has fewer than 250,000 clones, with 45% to 65% found just once. This CDR3 has 13 residues. Germline-derived CDR1 and CDR2 are SGHTA and FQGNSA. The rearrangement links TRBV7-2 to TRBJ2-7, with a possible D match to TRBD2 (10 bases). The receptor's source is a human donor with alopecia areata. The sample consisted of CD4+ T cells sorted from blood, taken at week 4, from a patient treated with tofacitinib. The CDR3 DNA sequence: TGTGCCAGCAGCTTAGCAACTAGCGGGGACAGGGACTTC. This sequence encodes CASSLATSGDRDF. Full variable domain (missing parts from reference TRBV7-2 and TRBJ2-7): GAGVSQSPSNKVTEKGKDVELRCDPISGHTALYWYRQSLGQGLEFLIYFQGNSAPDKSGLPSDRFSAERTGGSVSTLTIQRTQQEDSAVYLCASSLATSGDRDFGPGTRLTVT.